This T cell receptor beta chain came from a study of T cells in Graves' hyperthyroidism and ophthalmopathy. On the basis of clinical symptoms, serum thyroxine and TRAb, thyroid ultrasound and orbital computed tomography, diagnoses were made. Regions amplified from RNA transcripts were the TCR beta CDR3 regions. The HTBI set primed first-round TCR CDR3 RT-PCR. TCRdb reprocessed the multiplex PCR reads via MiXCR and lists one record per CDR3 protein. The table shows 460,000 or so distinct CDR3 sequences, with over 13% occurring only once. J lost 8 bases, V lost 3 bases, and 10 bases had no gene match. This CDR3 spans 17 amino acids. Germline-derived CDR1 and CDR2 are SGDLS and YYNGEE. This clonotype has only a few counts.

The sequenced sample consisted of blood. This clonotype was obtained from a woman in her late teens or twenties with Graves' hyperthyroidism. The V call is TRBV9, the J call TRBJ2-1; 14 bases agree with TRBD2. The CDR3 here is CASSEGLAGEVGYEQFF. As DNA, the CDR3 is TGTGCCAGCAGCGAGGGACTAGCGGGAGAAGTGGGATATGAGCAGTTCTTC.